This T cell receptor (beta chain) was captured in a study of early T cells in non-severe SARS-CoV-2 infection. The CDR3 runs 16 residues. J gave up 2 bases and V 0 bases, and 3 bases lay outside the gene matches. Germline V lookup: CDR1 SGHNT, CDR2 YYREEE (reference sequence). In TCRdb, the 5' RACE reads were re-called with MiXCR into one record per CDR3 protein. The sample consists of about 83,000 distinct CDR3 sequences, about 10% of them appearing once. Specimen: whole blood, collected at baseline. The TCR comes from an adult who was a healthcare worker with PCR-confirmed SARS-CoV-2 infection or an uninfected control (not recorded which). This chain connects TRBV5-4 to TRBJ2-3; TRBD2 aligns across 10 bases. CDR3 region: CASSLGLAGLTDTQYF. CDR3 bases: TGTGCCAGCAGCTTGGGACTAGCGGGCCTCACAGATACGCAGTATTTT.